These T cell receptor beta chains were read from a single sample in a study of T-cell memory formation after mild COVID-19. TCRdb itself ran the 5' RACE reads through MiXCR, one entry per CDR3 protein. This sample yields some 200,000 distinct CDR3 sequences, of which roughly a fifth are seen a single time; roughly 24% belongs to the top ten. The sample was PBMCs or a T cell subset sorted from them (not recorded which). Receptor source: an adult woman who had mild COVID-19 (a few samples of this study predate the infection). Cell type and time point are not known. CDR3s include the opening cysteine and the closing phenylalanine or tryptophan.

j_call: TRBJ2-1
v_call: TRBV5-5
cdr3_aa: CASRDGYNEQFF

j_call: TRBJ1-1
v_call: TRBV18
cdr3_aa: CASSPPPGENRYDGFF

j_call: TRBJ2-1
v_call: TRBV24-1
cdr3_aa: CATSDRELDEQFF

j_call: TRBJ2-4
v_call: TRBV4-1
cdr3_aa: CASSNQGGKNIQYF

j_call: TRBJ1-6
v_call: TRBV6-5
cdr3_aa: CASSYSTGSPLHF

j_call: TRBJ2-5
v_call: TRBV7-9
cdr3_aa: CASSLVVAGPQETQYF

j_call: TRBJ2-3
v_call: TRBV7-2
cdr3_aa: CASSSQAGGPSDTQYF

j_call: TRBJ2-7
v_call: TRBV4-2
cdr3_aa: CASSQEASVSYEQYF

j_call: TRBJ1-5
v_call: TRBV4-3
cdr3_aa: CASSHDWGGDQPQHF

j_call: TRBJ2-1
v_call: TRBV6-5
cdr3_aa: CASSTPGFGSYNEQFF

j_call: TRBJ1-1
v_call: TRBV20-1
cdr3_aa: CSASLGQGYTEAFF

j_call: TRBJ1-4
v_call: TRBV7-9
cdr3_aa: CASSLGERGTPGNEKLFF

j_call: TRBJ1-3
v_call: TRBV4-3
cdr3_aa: CASSQDFTGTGNNIYF

j_call: TRBJ2-5
v_call: TRBV15
cdr3_aa: CATNKQGSYQETQYF

j_call: TRBJ2-1
v_call: TRBV15
cdr3_aa: CATSRDLGAGNEQFF

j_call: TRBJ2-5
v_call: TRBV29-1
cdr3_aa: CSVESQGSVETQYF

j_call: TRBJ1-6
v_call: TRBV7-9
cdr3_aa: CASSLDAGHSPLHF

j_call: TRBJ1-5
v_call: TRBV12-3/TRBV12-4
cdr3_aa: CASSPGQVNQPQHF

j_call: TRBJ2-1
v_call: TRBV4-1
cdr3_aa: CASSQVGTSGSDRFF

j_call: TRBJ2-4
v_call: TRBV4-3
cdr3_aa: CASSQDSTGEIQYF

j_call: TRBJ1-6
v_call: TRBV28
cdr3_aa: CASTSVTGYSPLHF

j_call: TRBJ2-7
v_call: TRBV5-1
cdr3_aa: CASSFAATYEQYF

j_call: TRBJ2-1
v_call: TRBV6-4
cdr3_aa: CASSDSSGAYNEQFF

j_call: TRBJ1-5
v_call: TRBV12-3/TRBV12-4
cdr3_aa: CASSLGAGQPQHF

j_call: TRBJ2-3
v_call: TRBV7-2
cdr3_aa: CASSSLLAGIRDTQYF

j_call: TRBJ2-3
v_call: TRBV5-1
cdr3_aa: CASSLIGSSSTDTQYF

j_call: TRBJ1-1
v_call: TRBV20-1
cdr3_aa: CSARDRENTEAFF

j_call: TRBJ1-1
v_call: TRBV21-1
cdr3_aa: CASSKVTGRTGLVGAFF

j_call: TRBJ2-5
v_call: TRBV19
cdr3_aa: CASSIVRGWQETQYF

j_call: TRBJ1-1
v_call: TRBV20-1
cdr3_aa: CSARGQGTSEAFF

j_call: TRBJ2-1
v_call: TRBV24-1
cdr3_aa: CATSERDSHNEQFF

j_call: TRBJ2-3
v_call: TRBV15
cdr3_aa: CATSSDRGSTDTQYF

j_call: TRBJ2-7
v_call: TRBV20-1
cdr3_aa: CSASLLDRPYEQYF

j_call: TRBJ2-5
v_call: TRBV7-8
cdr3_aa: CASSIGQLMYF

j_call: TRBJ1-2
v_call: TRBV20-1
cdr3_aa: CSARAEGSYGYTF